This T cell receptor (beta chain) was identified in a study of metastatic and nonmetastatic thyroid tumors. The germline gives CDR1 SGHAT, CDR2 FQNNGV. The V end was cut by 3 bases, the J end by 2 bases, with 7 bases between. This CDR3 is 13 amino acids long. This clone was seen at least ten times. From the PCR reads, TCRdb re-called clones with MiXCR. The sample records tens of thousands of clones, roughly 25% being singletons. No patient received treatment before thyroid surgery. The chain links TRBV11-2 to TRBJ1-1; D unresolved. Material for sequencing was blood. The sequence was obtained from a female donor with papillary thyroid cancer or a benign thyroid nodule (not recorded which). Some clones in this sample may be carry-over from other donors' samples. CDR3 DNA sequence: TGTGCCAGCAGCTTTATTGGCAACACTGAAGCTTTCTTT. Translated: CASSFIGNTEAFF.